Below are 17 T cell receptor beta chains sequenced from a single sample in a study of regulatory T cells in long-lasting Graves disease. Researchers made TCR beta libraries by using iRepertoire HTBI primers and running Arm-PCR on CDR3 regions. One entry per CDR3 protein results from TCRdb running MiXCR on the multiplex PCR reads. The sample lists about 440,000 distinct CDR3 sequences, just under 15% occurring once. As to time point: newly diagnosed GD, antithyroid drugs for less than 3 months. TCR sequences were obtained from RNA taken from PBMCs. This same sample was also part of a study on T cells in Graves' hyperthyroidism and ophthalmopathy.

This specimen consisted of peripheral blood mononuclear cells (PBMCs), obtained at new diagnosis, from a patient treated with antithyroid drugs. These receptors all stem from a woman in her twenties or thirties with Graves disease.

This clonotype showed up many times. The V call is TRBV5-1, the J call TRBJ2-1, with TRBD2 identical over 14 bases. V lost 2 bases, J lost 5 bases, and 6 bases stayed unmatched. The CDR3 is made up of 17 amino acids. Per the germline V gene, CDR1 is SGHRS and CDR2 is YFSETQ. The CDR3, as DNA: TGCGCCAGCAGCTTCGGGACTAGCGGGAGAGTCAACAATGAGCAGTTCTTC. It encodes CASSFGTSGRVNNEQFF.

This clonotype came up many times. CDR3 in amino acids: CAWSRLAGAEQYF. The CDR3 DNA sequence: TGTGCCTGGAGTCGACTAGCGGGAGCCGAGCAGTACTTC. The genes are TRBV30 and TRBJ2-7; 12 bases match TRBD2. The CDR3 consists of 13 residues. The junction had 2 bases not matched to a gene; V was cut back by 2 bases and J by 6 bases. Looked up from germline, CDR1 is GTSNPN and CDR2 is SVGIG (reference sequence).

This clonotype turned up a few times. The rearrangement links TRBV10-3 to TRBJ1-4, with a tentative D call TRBD1 (5 bases). Trimming cost V 6 bases and J 8 bases, with 10 bases left between them. From germline, CDR1 is ENHRY and CDR2 SYGVKD. The CDR3 loop spans 12 amino acids. CDR3 amino acids: CAISQGGEKLFF. The CDR3 DNA is TGTGCCATCAGCCAGGGTGGGGAAAAACTGTTTTTT.

This clonotype was counted ten times or more. The CDR3 here is CASSLGGHTYEQYF. The CDR3 DNA reads TGCGCCAGCAGCTTGGGGGGACATACCTACGAGCAGTACTTC. This chain uses TRBV5-1 with TRBJ2-7; possibly TRBD1 for D (6 bases). With 0 bases removed from V and 2 bases from J, the gap between germline ends came to 9 bases. There are 14 residues in the CDR3. Germline lookup yields CDR1 SGHRS and CDR2 YFSETQ. The full variable domain, rest sourced from reference TRBV5-1 and TRBJ2-7, is KAGVTQTPRYLIKTRGQQVTLSCSPISGHRSVSWYQQTPGQGLQFLFEYFSETQRNKGNFPGRFSGRQFSNSRSEMNVSTLELGDSALYLCASSLGGHTYEQYFGPGTRLTVT.

This clonotype was found a few times. This rearrangement joins TRBV9 to TRBJ1-6; tentatively, D is TRBD1 (5 bases). V was clipped by 4 bases and J by 5 bases, with 13 bases between them. Germline V CDR1 and CDR2: SGDLS, YYNGEE. The CDR3 covers 15 residues. The CDR3 region has the DNA TGTGCCAGCAGCCCTGCGGGGACGAATAATTCACCCCTCCACTTT. The encoded protein is CASSPAGTNNSPLHF.

With respect to this clonotype: A single base separates this from a much larger clone, so it may be a read error. This chain connects TRBV10-3 to TRBJ2-3; 10 nucleotides agree with TRBD2. The germline V gene has CDR1 ENHRY and CDR2 SYGVKD. CDR3 length: 19 amino acids. Trimming took 0 bases from V and 3 from J; bases not matched to a gene: 12. The chain's CDR3 is CAISESPPSSGGQTDTQYF. CDR3 in DNA: TGTGCCATCAGTGAGTCCCCCCCCTCTAGCGGGGGCCAGACAGATACGCAGTATTTT.

This clonotype was recorded at least ten times. The chain couples TRBV3-1 to TRBJ1-1; D is unresolved. CDR1 is LGHDT, CDR2 YNNKEL, per germline (reference sequence). The CDR3 runs 13 residues. V lost 1 base to trimming and J lost 1 base, with 4 bases between them. DNA of the CDR3: TGTGCCAGCAGCCAAGGACGGAACACTGAAGCTTTCTTT. This gives the protein CASSQGRNTEAFF.

This clonotype was recorded at least ten times. This chain joins TRBV2 and TRBJ1-2, with D possibly being TRBD1 (6 bases). The CDR3 is 15 amino acids. The ends were cut back, 0 bases at V and 0 bases at J, with 8 bases in the middle. The V gene's germline CDR1 is SNHLY and CDR2 FYNNEI. CDR3 in DNA: TGTGCCAGCAGTGAAGCCCAGGGGACTAACTATGGCTACACCTTC. Translating gives CASSEAQGTNYGYTF.

This clonotype was recorded at least ten times. The CDR3 here is CASSVTGFRVEKLFF. CDR3 nucleotide sequence: TGTGCCAGCAGCGTGACAGGGTTCCGGGTTGAAAAACTGTTTTTT. This chain connects TRBV5-6 to TRBJ1-4; 7 nucleotides align to TRBD1. The CDR3 extends over 15 amino acids. CDR1 and CDR2 from the germline V gene are SGHDT and YYEEEE. J lost 7 bases, V lost 4 bases, and 10 bases had no gene match.

V usage is TRBV5-4 and J usage is TRBJ1-2; TRBD1 matches at 8 bases. This CDR3 is 15 amino acids long. Trimming at V came to 0 bases and at J to 1 base, leaving 2 bases not matched to a gene. Per germline, CDR1 SGHNT and CDR2 YYREEE (reference sequence). In DNA, the CDR3 is TGTGCCAGCAGCTTGGGCGGACAGGGTAACTATGGCTACACCTTC. It codes for CASSLGGQGNYGYTF.

This clonotype has at least ten counts. For the CDR3, the DNA is TGTGCCAGCAGTCCAGGGTTAGGAGGGGCATATACTGAAGCTTTCTTT. It encodes CASSPGLGGAYTEAFF. V gene TRBV12-3 or TRBV12-4 combines with J gene TRBJ1-1, with D possibly being TRBD1 (5 bases). The CDR3 runs 16 residues. Trimming stripped 5 bases from V and 5 bases from J, with 21 bases between.

At least ten counts were recorded for this clonotype. The J gene is TRBJ2-7, the V gene TRBV3-1; TRBD2 matches at 9 bases. This CDR3 region has 16 residues. The V gene's germline CDR1 is LGHDT and CDR2 YNNKEL (reference sequence). The V and J ends lost 1 base and 2 bases, in that order; junction bases with no gene match: 6. The CDR3 loop reads CASSQVRLAGTYEQYF. CDR3 sequence (DNA): TGTGCCAGCAGCCAAGTTAGGCTAGCGGGGACCTACGAGCAGTACTTC.

This clonotype was seen many times. The J gene is TRBJ2-1, the V gene TRBV12-3 or TRBV12-4, with D unclear. Deletions cut 3 bases from V and 6 bases from J, with 9 bases between. The CDR3 contains 13 residues. The CDR3 nucleotides are TGTGCCAGCAGTTTCTCGCGGCTCAATGAGCAGTTCTTC. Protein product: CASSFSRLNEQFF.

In its sample, this clonotype was seen a few times. Compared with germline, one end of the junction differs, possibly owing to a read error. The gene calls are TRBV6-1 and TRBJ2-7; unclear D gene. Germline loops: CDR1 MNHNS, CDR2 SASEGT. The length of the CDR3 is 11 residues. The DNA of the CDR3 is TGTGCCAGCAAGGCTACCTACGGGCAGTACTTC. Its protein is CASKATYGQYF.

This clonotype was seen at least ten times. This sequence joins TRBV30 and TRBJ1-5; 7 bases are shared with TRBD1. The V gene's germline CDR1 is GTSNPN and CDR2 SVGIG (reference sequence). This CDR3 has 13 residues. V was clipped by 5 bases and J by 4 bases; unmatched bases: 5. The CDR3 DNA sequence: TGTGCCTGGGCTAGACAGGGAAATCAGCCCCAGCATTTT. Translated: CAWARQGNQPQHF. The variable domain in full, completed from reference TRBV30 and TRBJ1-5, reads SQTIHQWPATLVQPVGSPLSLECTVEGTSNPNLYWYRQAAGRGLQLLFYSVGIGQISSEVPQNLSASRPQDRQFILSSKKLLLSDSGFYLCAWARQGNQPQHFGDGTRLSIL.

V usage is TRBV4-1 and J usage is TRBJ2-7; D is perhaps TRBD1 (6 bases). The CDR3 extends over 13 amino acids. Germline lookup yields CDR1 MGHRA and CDR2 YSYEKL. V lost 4 bases and J 6 bases, leaving 13 bases between the germline ends. The CDR3 DNA follows: TGCGCCAGCAGCCGACAGACAGGAGGCGAGCAGTACTTC. Translating gives CASSRQTGGEQYF.

In the case of this clonotype: Because the CDR3's place on the DNA is in doubt, the DNA is left out and the CDR3 is given as listed by TCRdb. The chain combines TRBV19 with TRBJ2-1. 16 amino acids form the CDR3, both terminal residues included. Germline V gives CDR1 LNHDA, CDR2 SQIVND (reference sequence). CDR3 region: CASSISVRGVRNEQFF.